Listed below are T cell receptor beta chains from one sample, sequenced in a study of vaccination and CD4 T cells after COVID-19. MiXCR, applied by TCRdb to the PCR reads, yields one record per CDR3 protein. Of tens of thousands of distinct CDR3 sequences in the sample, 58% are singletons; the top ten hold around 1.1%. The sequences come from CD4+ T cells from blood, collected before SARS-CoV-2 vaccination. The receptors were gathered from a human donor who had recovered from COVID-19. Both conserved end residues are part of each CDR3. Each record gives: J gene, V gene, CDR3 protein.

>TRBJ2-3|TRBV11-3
CASSGRTDTQYF
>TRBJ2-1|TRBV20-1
CSARSRARQYYNEQFF
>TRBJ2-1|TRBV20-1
CSAPGLSPPYNEQFF
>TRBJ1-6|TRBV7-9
CASSTGTDSSYNSPLHF
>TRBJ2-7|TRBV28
CASSSVSGAYEQYF
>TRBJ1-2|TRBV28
CASNPGRLYGYTF
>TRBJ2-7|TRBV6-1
CASSETPGRVYEQYF
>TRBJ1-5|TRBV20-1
CSARDQRRSNQPQHF
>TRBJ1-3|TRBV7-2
CASSLTRGNTIYF
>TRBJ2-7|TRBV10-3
CAIERDRGSYEQYF
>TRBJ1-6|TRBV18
CASSQGAGGSPLHF
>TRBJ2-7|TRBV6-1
CASTSIVSSYEQYF
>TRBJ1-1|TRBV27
CASAMTGRTEAFF
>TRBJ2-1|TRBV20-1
CSAPNPGLAYNEQFF
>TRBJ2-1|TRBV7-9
CASSLGSSYEQFF
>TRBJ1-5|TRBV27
CASSLAVNNQPQHF
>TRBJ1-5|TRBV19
CASLGGSNQPQHF
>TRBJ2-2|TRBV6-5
CASSYSTGLAGGGGELFF
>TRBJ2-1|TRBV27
CASSLFGLADNEQFF
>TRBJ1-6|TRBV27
CASSDLLGQVGSPLHF
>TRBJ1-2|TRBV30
CACGSYGYTF
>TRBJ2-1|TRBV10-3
CAISPSAQTGEQFF
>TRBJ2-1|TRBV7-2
CASSSTQRTRSNEQFF
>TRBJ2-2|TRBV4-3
CASSQDVVNTGELFF
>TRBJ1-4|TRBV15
CATSRDGSEKLFF
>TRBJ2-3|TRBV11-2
CASSLGLRTDTQYF
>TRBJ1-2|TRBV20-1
CSAVGIYTF
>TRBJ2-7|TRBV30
CAWSRPQGDSSYEQYF
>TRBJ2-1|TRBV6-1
CASSTQLGTTNEQFF
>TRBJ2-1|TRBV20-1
CSARPQGENWNEQFF
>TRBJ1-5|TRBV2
CASKAGLGQPQHF
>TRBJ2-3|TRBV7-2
CASSLQGSGSGTQYF
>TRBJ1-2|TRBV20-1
CSASLGQGYGYTF
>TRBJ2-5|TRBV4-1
CASSQDQTYQETQYF
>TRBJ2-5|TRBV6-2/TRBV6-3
CASSSQETQYF
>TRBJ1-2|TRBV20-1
CSAMGGTAYGYTF
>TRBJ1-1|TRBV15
CATSMGYTEAFF
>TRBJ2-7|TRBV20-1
CSAPDSGGILYEQYF
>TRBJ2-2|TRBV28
CASRPRGAGELFF
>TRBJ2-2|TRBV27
CASRQLQWQKHTGELFF
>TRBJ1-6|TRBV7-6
CASSLREGVNSPLHF
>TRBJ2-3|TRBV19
CASSIGQATFTDTQYF
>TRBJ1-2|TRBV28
CASSLRDPHDGYTF
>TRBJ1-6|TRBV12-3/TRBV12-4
CASRPGGNSPLHF
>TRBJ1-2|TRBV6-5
CASSYDPRTVYGYTF
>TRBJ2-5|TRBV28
CASSGWDRVQETQYF
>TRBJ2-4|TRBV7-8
CASSPGRLLAKNIQYF
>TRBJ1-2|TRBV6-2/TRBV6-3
CASSDRQPRGNYGYTF
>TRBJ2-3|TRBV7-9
CASSLEASGGTDTQYF
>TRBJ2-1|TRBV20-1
CSANREEEGYNEQFF
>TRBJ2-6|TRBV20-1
CSARDWGTDGSGANVLTF
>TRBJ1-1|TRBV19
CASSIQGRSTEAFF
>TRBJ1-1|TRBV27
CASSLTERLDTEAFF
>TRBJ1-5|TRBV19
CASRSLDGLPQHF
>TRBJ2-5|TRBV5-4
CASSSVTRTGSKTQYF
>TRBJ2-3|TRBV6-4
CASSPGRDTDTQYF
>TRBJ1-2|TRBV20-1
CSAKGQGDLTNYGYTF
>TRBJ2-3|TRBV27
CASSSAGLPADTQYF
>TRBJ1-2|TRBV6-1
CASSESDQGAFGYTF
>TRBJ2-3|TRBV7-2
CASSLASMGQGVSDTQYF